This TCR beta chain was sequenced in a study of control samples from healthy donors and cancer patients. Sequenced by immunoSEQ multiplex PCR; TCRdb stores in-frame clones only, minus some. The sample has approximately 160,000 clones, approximately 92% seen once. CDR3 size: 15 residues. CDR1 is SGHDT and CDR2 is YYEEEE in the germline V gene. The J segment lost 8 bases and the V segment lost 4 bases, leaving 10 bases of the junction unmatched. The clonotype comes from a woman aged 55-69 years in good health. Sequencing was done on a sample of blood. V usage is TRBV5-6 and J usage is TRBJ2-1, with 9 bases fitting TRBD1. The CDR3 loop is CASSPQGAFGYEQFF. The CDR3 bases are TGTGCCAGCAGCCCACAGGGGGCTTTCGGGTATGAGCAGTTCTTC.